This T cell receptor (beta chain) was identified in a study of T cell clonotyping in hematopoietic cell transplantation. Comments on this clone: Its specificity is unknown.

V lost 3 bases and J 10 bases, leaving 12 bases between the germline ends. The CDR3 has 13 amino acids. The germline CDR1 and CDR2 sequences are MDHEN and SYDVKM. Indicated time point: recipient sample about 28 days before transplant, after cytoreduction. Whole-study results and caveats: Without cell sorting, CD4 versus CD8 contributions remain unresolved.

The repertoire was sequenced with immunoSEQ multiplex PCR; TCRdb's copy has only in-frame clones and lacks some. There are approximately 19,000 clones in the sample; 86% occur only once, and approximately 8.4% lies in the top ten. This clonotype originated in a man aged 50 to 59 with acute myeloid leukemia. Some clones in this sample may be carry-over from other donors' samples. The chain couples TRBV28 to TRBJ1-4, with D possibly matching TRBD1 (5 bases). Sequencing was performed on peripheral blood mononuclear cells, taken before stem cell transplant. The CDR3 DNA follows: TGTGCCAGCAGTTTGGATGCAGGGCGAAAACTGTTTTTT. Translating gives CASSLDAGRKLFF.